This is a list of T cell receptor beta chains from one sample in a study of cytomegalovirus exposure and HLA in healthy donors. Assay: immunoSEQ multiplex PCR; the TCRdb copy retains only in-frame clones and omits some. Of tens of thousands of clones in the sample, roughly 94% were seen once. The sequencing sample was made of PBMCs. The source of these receptors is a man aged 18 to 30 in good health and CMV-seropositive. Each CDR3 is given with its conserved first and last residue. D genes are given only for firm matches. A clone size is listed for some rows: how often the clone was seen (once, few, many), or a class if it is expanded.

V	D	size	J	DNA	CDR3
TRBV11-3	-	-	TRBJ1-5	TGTGCCAGCAGCTTACTATATAGCAATCAGCCCCAGCATTTT	CASSLLYSNQPQHF
TRBV4-2	TRBD2	few	TRBJ2-7	TGTGCCAGCAGCCGGCCCCCTAGCGGGAGCCAAACCTACGAGCAGTACTTC	CASSRPPSGSQTYEQYF
TRBV30	-	-	TRBJ1-2	TGTGCCTGGAGTCCCATGGCGGGAGCCTATGGCTACACCTTC	CAWSPMAGAYGYTF
TRBV28	-	-	TRBJ1-4	TGTGCCAGCAGGTTTCACCGTTCGGGAACTAATGAAAAACTGTTTTTT	CASRFHRSGTNEKLFF
TRBV19	-	-	TRBJ1-3	TGTGCCAGTGGAGGCTCTGGAAACACCATATATTTT	CASGGSGNTIYF
TRBV5-1	TRBD2	-	TRBJ2-3	TGCGCCAGCAGCCCCAGGACTAGTACAGATACGCAGTATTTT	CASSPRTSTDTQYF
TRBV18	TRBD1	-	TRBJ1-3	TGTGCCAGCTCACCCGGACAGGGAGTAAACACCATATATTTT	CASSPGQGVNTIYF
TRBV6-6	TRBD1	-	TRBJ2-1	TGTGCCAGCAGTTACTTGGACAGGGGGAATGAGCAGTTCTTC	CASSYLDRGNEQFF
TRBV18	-	-	TRBJ2-3	TGTGCCAGCTCACCGGGGCCAGATACGCAGTATTTT	CASSPGPDTQYF
TRBV30	TRBD1	once	TRBJ1-5	TGTGCCTGGAGCCTGGGGACAGTGAGTCAGCCCCAGCATTTT	CAWSLGTVSQPQHF
TRBV7-2	-	-	TRBJ2-1	TGTGCCAGCAGCTTCGGTTACAATGAGCAGTTCTTC	CASSFGYNEQFF
TRBV20-1	-	-	TRBJ1-2	TGCAGTGCAAGGGGATTTTATGGCTACACCTTC	CSARGFYGYTF
TRBV15	-	-	TRBJ2-1	TGTGCCACCAGCAGGGGGACTTCCGTTGAGCAGTTCTTC	CATSRGTSVEQFF
TRBV7-3	-	-	TRBJ2-2	TGTGCCAGCAGCTTAAGTCAGGTCACCGGGGAGCTGTTTTTT	CASSLSQVTGELFF
TRBV5-4	TRBD1	once	TRBJ1-4	TGTGCCAGCAGCTTGGGGGGACAGGGAGGTGAAAAACTGTTTTTT	CASSLGGQGGEKLFF
TRBV6-4	TRBD1	-	TRBJ1-1	TGTGCCAGCAGCCCGGGACAGGGGGCGAGTAGGACTGAAGCTTTCTTT	CASSPGQGASRTEAFF
TRBV28	TRBD1	-	TRBJ1-1	TGTGCCAGCAGTTGGGGGACAGCTAACACTGAAGCTTTCTTT	CASSWGTANTEAFF
TRBV15	TRBD1	-	TRBJ2-2	TGTGCCACCATCGGGACAGGGAACACCGGGGAGCTGTTTTTT	CATIGTGNTGELFF
TRBV28	-	-	TRBJ1-6	TGTGCCAGCCACCCCGCGGGGCAGGGTCATTCACCCCTCCACTTT	CASHPAGQGHSPLHF
TRBV6-1	TRBD1	-	TRBJ1-2	TGTGCCAGCAGGACAGGGATGGGTGGCTACACCTTC	CASRTGMGGYTF
TRBV5-4	TRBD1	-	TRBJ1-1	TGTGCCAGCAGCTTGGGATTGACAGGGTCTGGTAGTTTTACTTTCTTT	CASSLGLTGSGSFTFF
TRBV29-1	-	-	TRBJ2-1	TGCAGCGCCGGGACTCCCACCTCCTACAATGAGCAGTTCTTC	CSAGTPTSYNEQFF
TRBV6-1	TRBD1	-	TRBJ2-5	TGTGCCAGCAGGACCTCAGGGGGCGGGGTTGAGACCCAGTACTTC	CASRTSGGGVETQYF
TRBV29-1	TRBD2	-	TRBJ2-3	TGCAGCGTTGAAGGCCCTAGCGGCCGCACAGATACGCAGTATTTT	CSVEGPSGRTDTQYF
TRBV5-4	-	-	TRBJ2-7	TGTGCCAGCAGCCCGGGGGGCGGGGGCCCCCACGAGCAGTACTTC	CASSPGGGGPHEQYF
TRBV5-8	-	-	TRBJ2-3	TGTGCCAGCAGCTTGACAGGCGCCAGCACAGATACGCAGTATTTT	CASSLTGASTDTQYF
TRBV30	TRBD1	-	TRBJ2-3	TGTGCCTGGAGTCGAAGGACAGGGGTCACAGATACGCAGTATTTT	CAWSRRTGVTDTQYF
TRBV28	TRBD1	-	TRBJ1-2	TGTGCCAGCAGAACCGGACAGGATGCTAACTATGGCTACACCTTC	CASRTGQDANYGYTF
TRBV4-1	-	-	TRBJ1-2	TGCGCCAGCAGCCAAGATCCAGACAGTCTCTATGGCTATACCTTC	CASSQDPDSLYGYTF
TRBV2	-	-	TRBJ2-1	TGTGCCAGCAGTTCTGGAGACTGGGTCTTC	CASSSGDWVF
TRBV28	-	-	TRBJ1-4	TGTGCCAGCAGTTCCTGGGACATCGGCGGGTTTAATGAAAAACTGTTTTTT	CASSSWDIGGFNEKLFF
TRBV7-6	-	-	TRBJ2-7	TGTGCCAGCAGCTTAAAAAACACCTACGAGCAGTACTTC	CASSLKNTYEQYF
TRBV7-9	-	-	TRBJ1-1	TGTGCCAGCAGCGTATCACAGGAGAACACTGAAGCTTTCTTT	CASSVSQENTEAFF
TRBV7-9	-	once	TRBJ2-7	TGTGCCAGCAGCTCGAGGGACACCTCCTACGAGCAGTACTTC	CASSSRDTSYEQYF
TRBV5-4	TRBD1	-	TRBJ2-3	TGTGCCAGCAGCTTCGGACAGGGGAACACAGATACGCAGTATTTT	CASSFGQGNTDTQYF
TRBV5-1	TRBD1	-	TRBJ1-4	TGCGCCAGCAGCGGGGGACCAGGGGGCGCGAATGAAAAACTGTTTTTT	CASSGGPGGANEKLFF
TRBV11-1	-	-	TRBJ2-3	TGTGCCAGCAGCCTCCGGGACTCCACAGATACGCAGTATTTT	CASSLRDSTDTQYF
TRBV10-3	TRBD1	-	TRBJ2-3	TGTGCCATCAGTGAACAGGGGGACACGCAGTATTTT	CAISEQGDTQYF
TRBV11-2	-	once	TRBJ2-5	TGTGCCAGCAGCCGTATGACAGACCTAGGGGAGACCCAGTACTTC	CASSRMTDLGETQYF
TRBV28	-	-	TRBJ1-1	TGTGCCAGCAGTCACACAGGGTTGGGGCGGGCTAACACTGAAGCTTTCTTT	CASSHTGLGRANTEAFF
TRBV4-1	TRBD1	-	TRBJ2-5	TGCGCCAGCAGCCAAAAGGGAATCACAGGGGGTGAGACCCAGTACTTC	CASSQKGITGGETQYF
TRBV19	TRBD1	-	TRBJ2-7	TGTGCCAGTAGTATAGCAGTCAGGGGGCGAGGGGAGCAGTACTTC	CASSIAVRGRGEQYF
TRBV6-6	TRBD1	-	TRBJ1-4	TGTGCCAGCAGTTACTCTACGGGACAGGGTGGTGAAAAACTGTTTTTT	CASSYSTGQGGEKLFF
TRBV15	TRBD1	-	TRBJ1-2	TGTGCCACCAGCAGAGATAGAAACAGGGGCGGCGGCTACACCTTC	CATSRDRNRGGGYTF
TRBV7-2	-	-	TRBJ2-7	TGTGCCAGCCGAGCGACTGCAGCTCTCTACGAGCAGTACTTC	CASRATAALYEQYF
TRBV19	-	-	TRBJ1-1	TGTGCCAGTAGTATCGCTCGGGAGGGTGAAGCTTTCTTT	CASSIAREGEAFF
TRBV19	TRBD2	-	TRBJ2-5	TGTGCCAGTACCGGAGGGACTAGCGGGGGTTGGACCCAGTACTTC	CASTGGTSGGWTQYF
TRBV19	-	-	TRBJ1-3	TGTGCCAGCAGACAGGAACTCACCATATATTTT	CASRQELTIYF
TRBV29-1	TRBD1	-	TRBJ1-5	TGCAGCGTTGTCCGGACAGGGGGGTTGGGTCAGCCCCAGCATTTT	CSVVRTGGLGQPQHF
TRBV27	TRBD1	-	TRBJ2-3	TGTGCCAGCAGCGGACAGGGCACAGATACGCAGTATTTT	CASSGQGTDTQYF
TRBV4-1	-	-	TRBJ1-1	TGCGCCAGCAGACTTACGGGACAGAACACTGAAGCTTTCTTT	CASRLTGQNTEAFF
TRBV6-1	TRBD1	-	TRBJ1-1	TGTGCCAGCAGTGAAGGAGCAGGGGGGAGCTATAGTGAAGCTTTCTTT	CASSEGAGGSYSEAFF
TRBV7-9	TRBD2	once	TRBJ2-7	TGTGCCAGCACCAGGGGGCTAGCGGGGGGTTCGAGCTCCTACGAGCAGTACTTC	CASTRGLAGGSSSYEQYF
TRBV2	-	-	TRBJ1-2	TGTGCCAGCAGTGACCTCGGGGTTTCGTATGGCTACACCTTC	CASSDLGVSYGYTF
TRBV5-1	-	-	TRBJ2-7	TGCGCCAGCAGCTTGGCGTCAGGTCAATACTACGAGCAGTACTTC	CASSLASGQYYEQYF
TRBV19	TRBD1	-	TRBJ2-7	TGTGCCAGTAGTACCTCCGGGACAGGGACCACGGTCGAGCAGTACTTC	CASSTSGTGTTVEQYF
TRBV5-1	-	-	TRBJ1-4	TGCGCCAGCAGCTTGGACAGGGCGGATGAAAAACTGTTTTTT	CASSLDRADEKLFF